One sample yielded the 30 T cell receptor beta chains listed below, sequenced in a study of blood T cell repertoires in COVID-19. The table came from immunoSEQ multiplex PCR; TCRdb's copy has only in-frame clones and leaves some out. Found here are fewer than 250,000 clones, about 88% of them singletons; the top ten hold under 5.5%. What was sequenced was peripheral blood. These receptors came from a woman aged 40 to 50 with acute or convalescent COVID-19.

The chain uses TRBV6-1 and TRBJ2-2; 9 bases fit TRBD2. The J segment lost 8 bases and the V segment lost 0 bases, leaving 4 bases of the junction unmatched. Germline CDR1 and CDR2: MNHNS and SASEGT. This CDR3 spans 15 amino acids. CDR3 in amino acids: CASSEAPAGGGELFF. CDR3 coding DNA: TGTGCCAGCAGTGAAGCGCCAGCGGGGGGAGGGGAGCTGTTTTTT.

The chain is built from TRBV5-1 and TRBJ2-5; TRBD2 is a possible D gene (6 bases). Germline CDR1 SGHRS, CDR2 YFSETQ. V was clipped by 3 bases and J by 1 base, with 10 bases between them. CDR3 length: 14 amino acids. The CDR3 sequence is CASSSPTSQETQYF. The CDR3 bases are TGCGCCAGCAGCTCACCGACTAGCCAAGAGACCCAGTACTTC.

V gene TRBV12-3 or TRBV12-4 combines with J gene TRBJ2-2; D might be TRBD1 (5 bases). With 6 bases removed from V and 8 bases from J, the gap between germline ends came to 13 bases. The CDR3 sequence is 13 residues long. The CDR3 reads CASSWTRLGELFF. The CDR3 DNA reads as TGTGCCAGCAGCTGGACACGTCTGGGGGAGCTGTTTTTT.

CDR3 coding DNA: TGCAGCGTTGACGGACAGGGGGCTTTCACAGATACGCAGTATTTT. It is translated as CSVDGQGAFTDTQYF. The rearrangement uses TRBV29-1 and TRBJ2-3; 11 nucleotides align to TRBD1. This CDR3 is built from 15 residues. Germline CDR1 is SQVTM and CDR2 is ANQGSEA. With 3 bases clipped from V and 2 bases from J, the junction kept 4 bases outside the gene matches.

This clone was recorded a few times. The DNA for the CDR3 is TGTGCCAGCGGCAGGGGGCAAGGTACGGAGCAGTACGTC. It specifies CASGRGQGTEQYV. The genes are TRBV2 and TRBJ2-7; TRBD1 agrees at 8 bases. CDR3 length: 13 amino acids. Looked up from germline, CDR1 is SNHLY and CDR2 is FYNNEI. V trimming: 8 bases; J trimming: 7 bases; junction bases outside the gene matches: 10.

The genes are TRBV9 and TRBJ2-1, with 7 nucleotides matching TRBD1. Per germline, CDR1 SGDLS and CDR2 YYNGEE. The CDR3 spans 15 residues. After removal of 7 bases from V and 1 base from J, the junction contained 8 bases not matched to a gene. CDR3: CASARDSQSYNEQFF. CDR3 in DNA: TGTGCCAGCGCTCGGGACAGCCAATCCTACAATGAGCAGTTCTTC.

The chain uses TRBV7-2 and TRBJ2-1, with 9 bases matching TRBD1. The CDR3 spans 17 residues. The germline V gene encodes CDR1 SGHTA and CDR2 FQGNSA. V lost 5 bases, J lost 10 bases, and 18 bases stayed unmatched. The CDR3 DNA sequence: TGTGCCAGCAGCCCCACTGGACAGGGGACTCCCGGGGGCGAGCAGTTCTTC. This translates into CASSPTGQGTPGGEQFF.

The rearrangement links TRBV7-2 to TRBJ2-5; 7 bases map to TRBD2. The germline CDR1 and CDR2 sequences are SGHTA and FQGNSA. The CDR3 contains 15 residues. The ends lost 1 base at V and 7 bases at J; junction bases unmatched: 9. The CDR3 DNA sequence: TGTGCCAGCAGCTTAGATTCCGGGACTACTGGGACCCAGTACTTC. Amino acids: CASSLDSGTTGTQYF.

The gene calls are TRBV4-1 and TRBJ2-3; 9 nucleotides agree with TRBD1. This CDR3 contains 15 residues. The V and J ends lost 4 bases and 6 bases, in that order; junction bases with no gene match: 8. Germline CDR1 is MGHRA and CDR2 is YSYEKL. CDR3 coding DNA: TGCGCCAGCAGCCTCTTACAGGGGGCTCGGGATACGCAGTATTTT. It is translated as CASSLLQGARDTQYF.

CDR3 in DNA: TGTGCCAGCAGTTCCAGGGGGCCCTTGAACACCGGGGAGCTGTTTTTT. The encoded protein is CASSSRGPLNTGELFF. This chain uses TRBV2 with TRBJ2-2, with 8 positions matching TRBD1. This CDR3 has 16 residues. V was clipped by 5 bases and J by 1 base; unmatched bases: 6. CDR1 SNHLY and CDR2 FYNNEI come from the germline V gene.

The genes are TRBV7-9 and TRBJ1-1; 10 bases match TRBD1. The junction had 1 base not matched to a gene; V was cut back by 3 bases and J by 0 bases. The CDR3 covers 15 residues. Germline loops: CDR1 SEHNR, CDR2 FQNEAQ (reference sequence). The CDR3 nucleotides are TGTGCCAGCAGCTTGACAGGGGGCTTGAACACTGAAGCTTTCTTT. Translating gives CASSLTGGLNTEAFF.

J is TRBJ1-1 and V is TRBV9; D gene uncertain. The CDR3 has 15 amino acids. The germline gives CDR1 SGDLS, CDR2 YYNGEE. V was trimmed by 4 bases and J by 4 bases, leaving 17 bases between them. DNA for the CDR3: TGTGCCAGCAGCCCAGAGGGTGGGTTGGGCACTGAAGCTTTCTTT. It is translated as CASSPEGGLGTEAFF.

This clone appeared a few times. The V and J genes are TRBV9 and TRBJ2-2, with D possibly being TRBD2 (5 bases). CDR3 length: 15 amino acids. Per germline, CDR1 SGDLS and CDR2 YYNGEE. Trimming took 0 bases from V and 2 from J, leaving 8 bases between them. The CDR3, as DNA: TGTGCCAGCAGCGTAGGAGGGTCAAACACCGGGGAGCTGTTTTTT. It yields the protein CASSVGGSNTGELFF.

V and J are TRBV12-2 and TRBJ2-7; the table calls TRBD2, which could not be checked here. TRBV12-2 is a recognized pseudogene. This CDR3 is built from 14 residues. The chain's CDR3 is CASRLEGGGYEQYV. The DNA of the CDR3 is TGTGCAAGTCGCTTAGAAGGCGGTGGCTACGAGCAGTACGTC.

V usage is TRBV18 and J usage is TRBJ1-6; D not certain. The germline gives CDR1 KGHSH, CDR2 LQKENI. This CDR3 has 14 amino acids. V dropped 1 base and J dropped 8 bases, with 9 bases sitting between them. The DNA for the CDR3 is TGTGCCAGCTCACCACAACCCCCGGATTCACCCCTCCACTTT. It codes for CASSPQPPDSPLHF. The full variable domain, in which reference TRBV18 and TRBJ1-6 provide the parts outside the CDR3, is NAGVMQNPRHLVRRRGQEARLRCSPMKGHSHVYWYRQLPEEGLKFMVYLQKENIIDESGMPKERFSAEFPKEGPSILRIQQVVRGDSAAYFCASSPQPPDSPLHFGNGTRLTVT.

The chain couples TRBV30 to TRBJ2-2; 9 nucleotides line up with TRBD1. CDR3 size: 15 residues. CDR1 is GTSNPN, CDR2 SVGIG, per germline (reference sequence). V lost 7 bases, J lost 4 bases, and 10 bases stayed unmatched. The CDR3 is CASHGQGRSTGELFF. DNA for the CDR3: TGTGCCTCCCATGGACAGGGGCGTAGCACCGGGGAGCTGTTTTTT.

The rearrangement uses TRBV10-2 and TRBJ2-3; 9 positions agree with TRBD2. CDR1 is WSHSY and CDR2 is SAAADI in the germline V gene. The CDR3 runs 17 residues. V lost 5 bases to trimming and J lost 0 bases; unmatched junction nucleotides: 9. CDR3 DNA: TGCGCCAGCAGTCAGCGGGGGGACAAATCTAGCACAGATACGCAGTATTTT. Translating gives CASSQRGDKSSTDTQYF.

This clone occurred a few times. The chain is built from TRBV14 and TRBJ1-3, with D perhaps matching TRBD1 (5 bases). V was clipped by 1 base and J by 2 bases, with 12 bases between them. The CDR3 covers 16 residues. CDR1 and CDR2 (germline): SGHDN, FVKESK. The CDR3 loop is CASSQGLKGAGNTIYF. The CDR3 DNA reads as TGTGCCAGCAGCCAAGGGTTGAAAGGGGCTGGAAACACCATATATTTT.

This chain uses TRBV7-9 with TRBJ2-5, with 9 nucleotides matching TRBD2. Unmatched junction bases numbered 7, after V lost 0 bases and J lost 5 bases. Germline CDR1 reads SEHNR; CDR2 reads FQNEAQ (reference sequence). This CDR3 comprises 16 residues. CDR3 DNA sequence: TGTGCCAGCAGCTTAGCGAGCGGGGGGCCGGGGGAGACCCAGTACTTC. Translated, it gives CASSLASGGPGETQYF.

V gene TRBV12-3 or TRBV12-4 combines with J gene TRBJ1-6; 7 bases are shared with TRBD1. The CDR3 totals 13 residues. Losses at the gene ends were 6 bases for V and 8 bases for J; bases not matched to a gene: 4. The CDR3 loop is CASRITGDSPLHF. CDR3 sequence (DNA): TGTGCCAGCAGGATTACAGGGGATTCACCCCTCCACTTT.

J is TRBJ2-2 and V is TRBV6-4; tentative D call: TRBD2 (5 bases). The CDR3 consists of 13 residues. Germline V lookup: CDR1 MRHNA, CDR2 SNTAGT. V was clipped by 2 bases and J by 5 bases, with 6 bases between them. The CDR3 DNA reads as TGTGCCAGCAGTGACGGGGAGACCGGGGAGCTGTTTTTT. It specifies CASSDGETGELFF.

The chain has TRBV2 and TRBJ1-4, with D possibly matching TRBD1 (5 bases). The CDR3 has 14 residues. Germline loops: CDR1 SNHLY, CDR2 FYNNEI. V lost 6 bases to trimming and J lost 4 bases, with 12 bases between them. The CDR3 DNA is TGTGCCAGCAGCCCCGGGGGACTTAATGAAAAACTGTTTTTT. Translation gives CASSPGGLNEKLFF.

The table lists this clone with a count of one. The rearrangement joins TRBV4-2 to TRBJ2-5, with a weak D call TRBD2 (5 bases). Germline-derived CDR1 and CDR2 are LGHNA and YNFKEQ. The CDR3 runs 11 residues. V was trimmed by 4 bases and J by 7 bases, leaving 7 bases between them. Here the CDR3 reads CASSRGGTQYF. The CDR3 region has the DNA TGTGCCAGCAGCCGAGGAGGGACCCAGTACTTC.

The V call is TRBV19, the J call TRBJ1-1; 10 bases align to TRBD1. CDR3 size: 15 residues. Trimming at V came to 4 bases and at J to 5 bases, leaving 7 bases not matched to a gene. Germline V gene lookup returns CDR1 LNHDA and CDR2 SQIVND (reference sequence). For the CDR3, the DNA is TGTGCCAGTAGTACGACAGGGGGCGCGGGGACTGAAGCTTTCTTT. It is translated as CASSTTGGAGTEAFF.

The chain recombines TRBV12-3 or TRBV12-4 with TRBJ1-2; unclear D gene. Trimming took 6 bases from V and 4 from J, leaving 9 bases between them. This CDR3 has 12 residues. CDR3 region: CASSNRGYGYTF. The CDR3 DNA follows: TGTGCCAGCAGCAACCGGGGCTATGGCTACACCTTC.

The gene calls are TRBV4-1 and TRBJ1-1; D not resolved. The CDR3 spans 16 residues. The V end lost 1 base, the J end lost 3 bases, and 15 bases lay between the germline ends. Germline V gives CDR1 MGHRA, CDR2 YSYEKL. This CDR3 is CASSQVGMFGDTEAFF. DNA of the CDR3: TGCGCCAGCAGCCAAGTCGGAATGTTCGGGGACACTGAAGCTTTCTTT.

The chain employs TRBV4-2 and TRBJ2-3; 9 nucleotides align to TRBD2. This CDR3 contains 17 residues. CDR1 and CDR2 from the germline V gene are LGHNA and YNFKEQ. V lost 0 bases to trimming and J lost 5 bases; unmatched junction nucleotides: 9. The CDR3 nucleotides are TGTGCCAGCAGCCAAGATCCCCCTAGCGGGGCGCGAGATACGCAGTATTTT. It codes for CASSQDPPSGARDTQYF.

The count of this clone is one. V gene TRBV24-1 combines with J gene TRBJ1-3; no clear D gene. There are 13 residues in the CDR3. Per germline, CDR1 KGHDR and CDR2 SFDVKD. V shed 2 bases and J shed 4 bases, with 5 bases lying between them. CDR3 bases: TGTGCCACCAGTGATTCCCCGGGAAACACCATATATTTT. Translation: CATSDSPGNTIYF.

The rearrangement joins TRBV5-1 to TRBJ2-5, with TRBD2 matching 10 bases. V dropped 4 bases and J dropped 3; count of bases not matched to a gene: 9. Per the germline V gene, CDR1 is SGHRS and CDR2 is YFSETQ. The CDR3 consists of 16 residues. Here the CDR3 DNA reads TGCGCCAGCAGCCCTTCCCTAGCGGGGGCGAAAGAGACCCAGTACTTC. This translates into CASSPSLAGAKETQYF.

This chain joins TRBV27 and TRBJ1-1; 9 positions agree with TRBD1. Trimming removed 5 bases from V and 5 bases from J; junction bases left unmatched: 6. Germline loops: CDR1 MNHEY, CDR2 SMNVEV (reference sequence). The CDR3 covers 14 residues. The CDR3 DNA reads TGTGCCAGCAGTCCCGGGACAGGGATGACTGAAGCTTTCTTT. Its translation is CASSPGTGMTEAFF.